Following are 18 T cell receptor beta chains from one sample sequenced in a study of response to subunit inactivated influenza vaccine. TCRdb fed the RT-PCR reads into MiXCR, producing one record per CDR3 protein. The data hold some 480,000 distinct CDR3 sequences, with roughly 9.7% observed a single time. This specimen was PBMCs from blood, taken roughly 47 days after vaccination. These receptors were collected from a man aged 50 to 59 who received an inactivated influenza vaccine.

In this sample, this clonotype turned up a few times. The chain couples TRBV19 to TRBJ2-7; 7 bases match TRBD1. CDR3 size: 13 residues. The junction had 6 bases not matched to a gene; V was cut back by 7 bases and J by 3 bases. The germline CDR1 and CDR2 sequences are LNHDA and SQIVND (reference sequence). CDR3 coding DNA: TGTGCCAGTACCGGGACAGCTGACTACGAGCAGTACTTC. It codes for CASTGTADYEQYF.

This clonotype was observed many times. The chain combines TRBV5-6 with TRBJ2-7; possibly TRBD2 for D (6 bases). Trimming pared 1 base from V and 1 base from J, leaving 9 bases between. The CDR3 has 14 residues. Germline assignment: CDR1 SGHDT and CDR2 YYEEEE. The DNA of the CDR3 is TGTGCCAGCAGCTTGAACGGAGGGTCCTACGAGCAGTACTTC. It encodes CASSLNGGSYEQYF. Looking up the rest from reference TRBV5-6 and TRBJ2-7 gives the full variable domain: DAGVTQSPTHLIKTRGQQVTLRCSPKSGHDTVSWYQQALGQGPQFIFQYYEEEERQRGNFPDRFSGHQFPNYSSELNVNALLLGDSALYLCASSLNGGSYEQYFGPGTRLTVT.

This clonotype was observed a few times. V gene TRBV7-2 combines with J gene TRBJ2-7; D remains unclear. Judging by the DNA end, TRBJ2-5 fits better; the J call may be wrong. Germline lookup yields CDR1 SGHTA and CDR2 FQGNSA. This CDR3 has 12 residues. CDR3 sequence reads: CASSDRLGTQYF. CDR3 in DNA: TGTGCCAGCAGTGATAGACTGGGGACCCAGTACTTC.

The chain links TRBV7-6 to TRBJ2-1; the D gene could be TRBD1 or TRBD2 (5 bases each). The CDR3 spans 16 residues. Germline V lookup: CDR1 SGHVS, CDR2 FNYEAQ. Trimming stripped 1 base from V and 9 bases from J, with 19 bases between. Written as DNA, the CDR3 is TGTGCCAGCAGCTTAGGGGCAGGGAGCGCGTCGGGTGAGCAGTTCTTC. It encodes CASSLGAGSASGEQFF.

The V call is TRBV28, the J call TRBJ2-7, with D unresolved. The CDR3 contains 12 residues. Per germline, CDR1 MDHEN and CDR2 SYDVKM. Trimming took off 8 bases at V and 5 bases at J, with 13 bases between the two ends. The chain's CDR3 is CASHLPPDEQYF. The CDR3, as DNA: TGTGCCAGCCACCTACCCCCAGACGAGCAGTACTTC.

This clonotype was seen at least ten times. The V gene is TRBV7-8, the J gene TRBJ2-3; a possible D gene is TRBD2 (5 bases). V was clipped by 5 bases and J by 6 bases, with 9 bases between them. The CDR3 extends over 12 amino acids. Germline CDR1 SGHVS, CDR2 FQNEAQ. The CDR3 DNA follows: TGTGCCAGCAGCGGTCGCGGGGATACGCAGTATTTT. It translates to CASSGRGDTQYF.

This clonotype was recorded a few times. This chain connects TRBV20-1 to TRBJ2-2, with a weak D call TRBD2 (6 bases). V shed 0 bases and J shed 5 bases, with 19 bases lying between them. CDR3 length equals 17 residues. The germline V gene encodes CDR1 DFQATT and CDR2 SNEGSKA (reference sequence). CDR3 loop: CSARDLTGRVSTGELFF. The CDR3 DNA reads as TGCAGTGCTAGAGATCTGACCGGGAGAGTGTCTACCGGGGAGCTGTTTTTT.

The V call is TRBV4-3, the J call TRBJ2-2; D not resolved. The V end was cut by 2 bases, the J end by 1 base, with 17 bases between. This CDR3 has 18 residues. Looked up from germline, CDR1 is LGHNA and CDR2 is YSLEER. The chain's CDR3 is CASSQMSNGKWNTGELFF. The DNA for the CDR3 is TGCGCCAGCAGCCAAATGAGCAACGGAAAATGGAACACCGGGGAGCTGTTTTTT.

This clonotype was counted a few times. The gene calls are TRBV4-1 and TRBJ1-1; D gene unclear. CDR1 and CDR2 from the germline V gene are MGHRA and YSYEKL. V was trimmed by 0 bases and J by 3 bases, leaving 14 bases between them. The CDR3 totals 16 residues. CDR3 DNA sequence: TGCGCCAGCAGCCAAGACGGAGGAGGCTGGGACACTGAAGCTTTCTTT. Translated, it gives CASSQDGGGWDTEAFF.

This clonotype was detected only a few times. CDR3 DNA: TGTGCCAGCAGCTTAGGTCAGCGGGGGGTATCCTACGAGCAGTACTTC. As protein: CASSLGQRGVSYEQYF. The V gene is TRBV7-2, the J gene TRBJ2-7, with 9 positions matching TRBD2. In germline, CDR1 is SGHTA, CDR2 FQGNSA. This CDR3 has 16 residues. Losses at the gene ends were 1 base for V and 1 base for J; bases not matched to a gene: 5.

The chain is built from TRBV7-9 and TRBJ2-3, with D unresolved. Germline V gene lookup returns CDR1 SEHNR and CDR2 FQNEAQ (reference sequence). CDR3 length: 16 amino acids. Trimming took 4 bases from V and 2 from J, leaving 16 bases between them. CDR3 nucleotide sequence: TGTGCCAGCAGCTGGGCTCTGACCGGTTCCACAGATACGCAGTATTTT. This translates into CASSWALTGSTDTQYF.

There are a few counts of this clonotype. The rearrangement links TRBV29-1 to TRBJ1-2, with no clear D. Germline values: CDR1 SQVTM, CDR2 ANQGSEA. The CDR3 covers 13 residues. V was trimmed by 2 bases and J by 3 bases, leaving 10 bases between them. The CDR3: CSVEHRRDYGYTF. The CDR3 DNA is TGCAGCGTTGAACACCGGCGGGACTATGGCTACACCTTC.

A few counts support this clonotype. V is TRBV27 and J is TRBJ2-5; a possible D gene is TRBD1 (6 bases). Germline V gene lookup returns CDR1 MNHEY and CDR2 SMNVEV (reference sequence). The CDR3 runs to 15 residues. V lost 6 bases to trimming and J lost 2 bases, with 16 bases between them. DNA of the CDR3: TGTGCCAGCAGCCTGACCTGGACAGCACAAGAGACCCAGTACTTC. Its protein product is CASSLTWTAQETQYF.

This clonotype was counted at least ten times. The chain links TRBV15 to TRBJ1-6; unclear D gene. This CDR3 is 13 amino acids long. Germline loops: CDR1 LNHNV, CDR2 YYDKDF (reference sequence). The ends were cut back, 2 bases at V and 5 bases at J, with 4 bases in the middle. The CDR3 spells CATSRRNNSPLHF. CDR3 DNA sequence: TGTGCCACCAGCAGACGCAATAATTCACCCCTCCACTTT.

The chain is built from TRBV5-1 and TRBJ2-7; 7 positions match TRBD1. V lost 0 bases and J lost 1; bases outside the gene matches: 4. This CDR3 contains 15 residues. The V gene's germline CDR1 is SGHRS and CDR2 YFSETQ. The CDR3 region has the DNA TGCGCCAGCAGCTTGGCCGGGACAGATTCCTACGAGCAGTACTTC. Amino acid sequence: CASSLAGTDSYEQYF.

This clonotype was seen only a few times. V is TRBV28 and J is TRBJ2-3; D may be TRBD2 (6 bases). V was pared by 1 base and J by 5 bases, with 13 bases between. CDR3 length equals 15 residues. Per the germline V gene, CDR1 is MDHEN and CDR2 is SYDVKM. For the CDR3, the DNA is TGTGCCAGCAGTTTATTTCGGAGGGGAGGAGATACGCAGTATTTT. Translated, it gives CASSLFRRGGDTQYF.

This clonotype was counted many times. The chain couples TRBV6-1 to TRBJ1-1; D gene ambiguous. The germline CDR1 and CDR2 sequences are MNHNS and SASEGT. Trimming cost V 4 bases and J 1 base, with 4 bases left between them. There are 12 residues in the CDR3. Here the CDR3 DNA reads TGTGCCAGCAGTGGAGGGAACACTGAAGCTTTCTTT. Translation: CASSGGNTEAFF.

There are many counts of this clonotype. The chain couples TRBV15 to TRBJ2-7, with 8 bases identical to TRBD1. Trimming removed 8 bases from V and 3 bases from J; junction bases left unmatched: 12. Germline lookup yields CDR1 LNHNV and CDR2 YYDKDF (reference sequence). This CDR3 has 15 amino acids. CDR3 sequence (DNA): TGTGCCACCGGGGAAGACAGGGGTGGCGGCTACGAGCAGTACTTC. It translates to CATGEDRGGGYEQYF.